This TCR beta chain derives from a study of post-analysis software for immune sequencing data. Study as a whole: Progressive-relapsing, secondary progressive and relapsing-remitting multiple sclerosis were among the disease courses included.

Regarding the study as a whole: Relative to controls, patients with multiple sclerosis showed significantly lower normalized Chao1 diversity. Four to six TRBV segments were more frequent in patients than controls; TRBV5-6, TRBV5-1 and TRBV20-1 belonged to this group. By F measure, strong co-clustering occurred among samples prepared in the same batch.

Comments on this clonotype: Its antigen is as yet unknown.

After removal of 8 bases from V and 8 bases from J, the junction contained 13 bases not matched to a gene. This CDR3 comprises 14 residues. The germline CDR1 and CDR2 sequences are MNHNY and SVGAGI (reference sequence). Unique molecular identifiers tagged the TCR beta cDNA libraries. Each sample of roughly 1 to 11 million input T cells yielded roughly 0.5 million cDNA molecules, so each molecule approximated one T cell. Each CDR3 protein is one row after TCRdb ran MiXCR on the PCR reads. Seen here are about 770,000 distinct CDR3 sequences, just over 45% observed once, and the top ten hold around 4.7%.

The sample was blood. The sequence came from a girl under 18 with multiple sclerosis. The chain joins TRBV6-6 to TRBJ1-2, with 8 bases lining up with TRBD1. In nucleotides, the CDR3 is TGTGCCAGCCGACCACGGGACAGGATCGGCGGCTACACCTTC. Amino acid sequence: CASRPRDRIGGYTF.